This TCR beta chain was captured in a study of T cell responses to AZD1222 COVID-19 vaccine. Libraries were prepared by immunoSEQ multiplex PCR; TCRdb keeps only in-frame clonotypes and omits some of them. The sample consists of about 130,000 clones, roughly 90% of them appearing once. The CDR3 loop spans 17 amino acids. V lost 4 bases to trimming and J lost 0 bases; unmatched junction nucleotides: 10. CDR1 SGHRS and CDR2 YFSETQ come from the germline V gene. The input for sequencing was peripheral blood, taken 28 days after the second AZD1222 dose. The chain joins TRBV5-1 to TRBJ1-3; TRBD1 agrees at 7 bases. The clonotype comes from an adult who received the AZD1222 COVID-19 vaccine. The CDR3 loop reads CASSPQPGGASGNTIYF. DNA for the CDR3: TGCGCCAGCAGCCCACAACCAGGGGGAGCCTCTGGAAACACCATATATTTT.